Below, 17 T cell receptor beta chains from the same sample are listed, as sequenced in a study of cytomegalovirus exposure and HLA in healthy donors. Amplification used 60 Vbeta primers and 13 Jbeta primers. Profiling relied on immunoSEQ multiplex PCR, and the TCRdb table lists in-frame clones only, not all of them. The profile covers approximately 150,000 clones, with around 82% appearing a single time and less than 7.5% taken by the ten largest. Sequences were obtained from PBMCs. The receptors here all came from a woman aged 40 to 50 in good health and CMV-seropositive.

This clone appeared a single time. V and J are TRBV6-5 and TRBJ1-6; possibly TRBD1 for D (6 bases). The germline CDR1 and CDR2 sequences are MNHEY and SVGAGI. Between the trimmed V and J ends, which lost 2 bases and 10 bases, there was a span of 9 bases. CDR3 size: 13 residues. The CDR3 sequence: CASSYEGGSPLHF. CDR3 DNA sequence: TGTGCCAGCAGTTACGAGGGGGGGTCACCCCTCCACTTT.

The chain links TRBV10-3 to TRBJ1-2; 10 bases map to TRBD1. The CDR3 covers 13 residues. CDR1 ENHRY and CDR2 SYGVKD come from the germline V gene. The trim removed 6 bases at V and 5 bases at J, leaving 3 bases unmatched. The CDR3 reads CAISQDRGYGYTF. The CDR3 bases are TGTGCCATCAGCCAGGACAGGGGGTATGGCTACACCTTC.

This clone is a singleton in its sample. The chain joins TRBV19 to TRBJ2-7; weak D call: TRBD1 (6 bases). Looked up from germline, CDR1 is LNHDA and CDR2 is SQIVND (reference sequence). The CDR3 length is 15 residues. The V end was cut by 4 bases, the J end by 1 base, with 14 bases between. The CDR3 sequence is CASSRTSGASYEQYF. For the CDR3, the DNA is TGTGCCAGTAGTAGAACCTCAGGGGCGTCCTACGAGCAGTACTTC. Filled out from reference TRBV19 and TRBJ2-7, the complete variable domain reads DGGITQSPKYLFRKEGQNVTLSCEQNLNHDAMYWYRQDPGQGLRLIYYSQIVNDFQKGDIAEGYSVSREKKESFPLTVTSAQKNPTAFYLCASSRTSGASYEQYFGPGTRLTVT.

The chain employs TRBV6-4 and TRBJ2-3; 7 bases align to TRBD1. CDR1 MRHNA and CDR2 SNTAGT come from the germline V gene. The CDR3 totals 15 residues. After removal of 4 bases from V and 0 bases from J, the junction contained 4 bases not matched to a gene. The CDR3 loop reads CASSGQGGSTDTQYF. CDR3 nucleotides: TGTGCCAGCAGTGGACAGGGCGGGAGCACAGATACGCAGTATTTT.

In regard to this clone: Its ends do not fully match the called genes, so a read error is possible. The chain has TRBV7-9 and TRBJ1-2, with D possibly TRBD1 on 5 matching bases. Germline V CDR1 and CDR2: SEHNR, FQNEAQ (reference sequence). This CDR3 is built from 14 residues. DNA of the CDR3: TGTTCCAGCAGCTTTGATAGGCGCCCAGGGGGCTACACCTTC. It encodes CSSSFDRRPGGYTF.

This clone occurred a few times. V and J are TRBV7-9 and TRBJ2-2; the match to TRBD2 covers 8 bases. The CDR3 consists of 16 residues. CDR1 SEHNR and CDR2 FQNEAQ come from the germline V gene (reference sequence). Unmatched junction bases numbered 2, after V lost 2 bases and J lost 0 bases. CDR3 in amino acids: CASSLKGLANTGELFF. In nucleotides, the CDR3 is TGTGCCAGCAGCTTAAAGGGACTAGCGAACACCGGGGAGCTGTTTTTT.

V is TRBV7-8 and J is TRBJ2-1; 8 positions agree with TRBD1. With 10 bases clipped from V and 4 bases from J, the junction kept 6 bases outside the gene matches. Germline lookup yields CDR1 SGHVS and CDR2 FQNEAQ. This CDR3 spans 13 amino acids. CDR3 protein: CAMGTGRYNEQFF. In DNA form, the CDR3 reads TGTGCCATGGGGACAGGTCGATACAATGAGCAGTTCTTC.

This clone was seen a single time. The CDR3 loop reads CASTELARFTGELFF. DNA of the CDR3: TGTGCCAGTACTGAACTAGCGAGGTTCACCGGGGAGCTGTTTTTT. The chain employs TRBV19 and TRBJ2-2; 7 nucleotides line up with TRBD2. Per the germline V gene, CDR1 is LNHDA and CDR2 is SQIVND (reference sequence). Germline trimming cut 7 bases from V and 4 bases from J; bases unmatched to any gene: 9. The CDR3 has 15 residues.

The chain has TRBV7-9 and TRBJ1-5; 7 bases align to TRBD1. This CDR3 has 15 residues. The junction had 8 bases not matched to a gene; V was cut back by 5 bases and J by 4 bases. The germline V gene encodes CDR1 SEHNR and CDR2 FQNEAQ (reference sequence). The CDR3 nucleotides are TGTGCCAGCAGCCCTGGGACAGTCTATAATCAGCCCCAGCATTTT. Translated: CASSPGTVYNQPQHF.

This chain uses TRBV13 with TRBJ2-7; maybe TRBD2 (6 bases). V lost 5 bases and J 4 bases, leaving 12 bases between the germline ends. CDR1 is PRHDT, CDR2 FYEKMQ, per germline (reference sequence). CDR3 length: 13 residues. The CDR3 loop reads CASSPRLEYEQYF. For the CDR3, the DNA is TGTGCCAGCAGCCCCAGACTAGAATACGAGCAGTACTTC. The variable domain in full, with the rest retrieved from reference TRBV13 and TRBJ2-7, is AAGVIQSPRHLIKEKRETATLKCYPIPRHDTVYWYQQGPGQDPQFLISFYEKMQSDKGSIPDRFSAQQFSDYHSELNMSSLELGDSALYFCASSPRLEYEQYFGPGTRLTVT.

This clone was seen just once. CDR3 residues: CASSLALGGVGNEQFF. CDR3 nucleotides: TGCGCCAGCAGCTTGGCCCTTGGGGGGGTTGGCAATGAGCAGTTCTTC. V gene TRBV5-1 combines with J gene TRBJ2-1, with TRBD2 matching over 7 bases. Losses at the gene ends were 0 bases for V and 6 bases for J; bases not matched to a gene: 9. CDR3 length equals 16 residues. CDR1 SGHRS and CDR2 YFSETQ come from the germline V gene. The full variable domain, with the rest looked up from reference TRBV5-1 and TRBJ2-1, is KAGVTQTPRYLIKTRGQQVTLSCSPISGHRSVSWYQQTPGQGLQFLFEYFSETQRNKGNFPGRFSGRQFSNSRSEMNVSTLELGDSALYLCASSLALGGVGNEQFFGPGTRLTVL.

There are a few counts of this clone. This rearrangement joins TRBV5-1 to TRBJ2-5; 7 bases map to TRBD1. The last part of the DNA fits TRBJ2-7 better; the J call may be wrong. The germline gives CDR1 SGHRS, CDR2 YFSETQ. The CDR3 spans 16 residues. CDR3 nucleotide sequence: TGCGCCAGCAGCTTCAGTTTACAGGGGAGCTCCTACGAGCAGTACTTC. As protein: CASSFSLQGSSYEQYF.

V and J are TRBV6-4 and TRBJ1-5; unclear D gene. V was cut by 5 bases and J by 0 bases, with 17 bases left in between. The germline V gene encodes CDR1 MRHNA and CDR2 SNTAGT. This CDR3 is built from 17 residues. The CDR3 DNA reads as TGTGCCAGCAGTCGGTCCCTTCGGTCGGGTAGCAATCAGCCCCAGCATTTT. It is translated as CASSRSLRSGSNQPQHF.

This chain joins TRBV6-5 and TRBJ1-1, with a tentative D call TRBD1 (5 bases). Germline assignment: CDR1 MNHEY and CDR2 SVGAGI. The CDR3 totals 15 residues. Trimming removed 6 bases from V and 1 base from J, with 15 bases in between. CDR3 DNA: TGTGCCAGCAGCTACCTCGGTACAGGGAACACTGAAGCTTTCTTT. This translates into CASSYLGTGNTEAFF.

V is TRBV5-1 and J is TRBJ2-7; 9 positions match TRBD1. The CDR3 has 15 residues. CDR1 and CDR2 (germline): SGHRS, YFSETQ. Losses at the gene ends were 3 bases for V and 1 base for J; bases not matched to a gene: 5. The CDR3, as DNA: TGCGCCAGCAGCTCACCGGACAGGGGATCCTACGAGCAGTACTTC. It codes for CASSSPDRGSYEQYF.

The V and J genes are TRBV2 and TRBJ2-2; maybe TRBD1 (5 bases). V dropped 8 bases and J dropped 4 bases, with 17 bases sitting between them. The CDR3 spans 15 residues. Germline-derived CDR1 and CDR2 are SNHLY and FYNNEI. The CDR3 reads CASARVGHRTGELFF. Here the CDR3 DNA reads TGTGCCAGCGCCAGGGTAGGACATCGCACCGGGGAGCTGTTTTTT.

The rearrangement joins TRBV5-8 to TRBJ2-2, with D possibly matching TRBD1 (6 bases). In germline, CDR1 is SGHTS, CDR2 YDEGEE. V lost 0 bases, J lost 5 bases, and 11 bases lay in between. The CDR3 runs 15 residues. CDR3 amino acids: CASSLDRELTGELFF. The CDR3 DNA reads TGTGCCAGCAGCTTGGACAGGGAGCTGACCGGGGAGCTGTTTTTT.